The 10 T cell receptor beta chains presented below share a single source sample, sequenced in a study of human T cells and chemical hapten exposure. Noted time point: pre-sensitization, week 0. Treatment: therapeutic diphenylcyclopropenone sensitization with weekly scalp DPC. Via MiXCR, TCRdb re-called the RACE reads, giving one row per CDR3 protein. This table has 300,000 to 450,000 distinct CDR3 sequences, 4% to 6% appearing once. Sequencing used whole blood, obtained in connection with sensitization to the hapten diphenylcyclopropenone (DPC). These receptors were obtained from a woman aged 45-65 years with alopecia areata. Some clones in this sample may be carry-over from other donors' samples.

The chain links TRBV27 to TRBJ1-4; 8 bases are a match to TRBD1. The trim removed 5 bases at V and 7 bases at J, leaving 6 bases unmatched. The CDR3 extends over 14 amino acids. CDR1 is MNHEY and CDR2 is SMNVEV in the germline V gene (reference sequence). This chain's CDR3 is CASSGQGLGEKLFF. The CDR3 region has the DNA TGTGCCAGCAGTGGACAGGGATTAGGTGAAAAACTGTTTTTT.

The table lists this clonotype with a few counts. CDR3 nucleotide sequence: TGTGCCAGCAGTTGGGCAGGAAATAATTCACCCCTCCACTTT. Translating it yields CASSWAGNNSPLHF. The J gene is TRBJ1-6, the V gene TRBV25-1; D call uncertain. CDR3 length equals 14 residues. The V and J ends lost 5 bases and 5 bases respectively, with 10 bases between them. The germline gives CDR1 MGHDK, CDR2 SYGVNS. Together with reference TRBV25-1 and TRBJ1-6, the CDR3 gives the full variable domain: EADIYQTPRYLVIGTGKKITLECSQTMGHDKMYWYQQDPGMELHLIHYSYGVNSTEKGDLSSESTVSRIRTEHFPLTLESARPSHTSQYLCASSWAGNNSPLHFGNGTRLTVT.

This clonotype showed up many times. This chain connects TRBV12-3 or TRBV12-4 to TRBJ2-3; 7 nucleotides align to TRBD2. The CDR3 consists of 15 residues. J lost 4 bases, V lost 2 bases, and 6 bases had no gene match. CDR3 protein: CASSLRGRAADTQYF. The DNA for the CDR3 is TGTGCCAGCAGTTTACGGGGGAGGGCGGCAGATACGCAGTATTTT.

The J gene is TRBJ2-5, the V gene TRBV7-9; D unclear. Trimming took off 5 bases at V and 6 bases at J, with 10 bases between the two ends. The length of the CDR3 is 12 residues. CDR1 and CDR2 (germline): SEHNR, FQNEAQ (reference sequence). CDR3 amino acids: CASSALPQTQYF. CDR3 sequence (DNA): TGTGCCAGCAGCGCTCTCCCCCAGACCCAGTACTTC.

The chain recombines TRBV20-1 with TRBJ1-5; 8 bases fit TRBD1. Germline V gives CDR1 DFQATT, CDR2 SNEGSKA (reference sequence). Trimming cost V 4 bases and J 6 bases; bases outside gene matches: 2. The CDR3 runs 12 residues. CDR3 bases: TGCAGTGCTACGACAGGGGCTCAGCCCCAGCATTTT. This codes for CSATTGAQPQHF.

This clonotype came up a few times. Here the CDR3 DNA reads TGTGCCAGCAGCGTAGCAGGGGGGCTAGCCAAAAACATTCAGTACTTC. It yields the protein CASSVAGGLAKNIQYF. This rearrangement joins TRBV9 to TRBJ2-4, with D possibly being TRBD1 (7 bases). Germline CDR1 is SGDLS and CDR2 is YYNGEE. The germline V and J ends were trimmed by 0 bases and 0 bases, with 10 bases remaining between them. The CDR3 length is 16 residues. Combining the CDR3 with reference TRBV9 and TRBJ2-4 gives the whole variable domain DSGVTQTPKHLITATGQRVTLRCSPRSGDLSVYWYQQSLDQGLQFLIQYYNGEERAKGNILERFSAQQFPDLHSELNLSSLELGDSALYFCASSVAGGLAKNIQYFGAGTRLSVL.

This clonotype was observed many times. J is TRBJ2-3 and V is TRBV7-9; possible D gene TRBD1, 6 bases. This CDR3 is built from 16 residues. The V gene lost 4 bases and the J gene lost 1 base, with 15 bases spanning the gap. Per germline, CDR1 SEHNR and CDR2 FQNEAQ (reference sequence). CDR3 in DNA: TGTGCCAGCAGCTCGGACAGTCTTGTCGGCACAGATACGCAGTATTTT. This gives the protein CASSSDSLVGTDTQYF. The full variable domain, completed using reference TRBV7-9 and TRBJ2-3, is DTGVSQNPRHKITKRGQNVTFRCDPISEHNRLYWYRQTLGQGPEFLTYFQNEAQLEKSRLLSDRFSAERPKGSFSTLEIQRTEQGDSAMYLCASSSDSLVGTDTQYFGPGTRLTVL.

A word on this clonotype: One junction end disagrees with the germline gene, perhaps due to a read error. The rearrangement links TRBV6-5 to TRBJ1-1; D is uncertain. The CDR3 runs to 13 residues. Per the germline V gene, CDR1 is MNHEY and CDR2 is SVGAGI. The CDR3 here is CEIDEAEWAEAFF. CDR3 DNA sequence: TGCGAGATTGACGAGGCTGAATGGGCTGAAGCTTTCTTT.

This clonotype was picked up many times. This rearrangement joins TRBV4-2 to TRBJ2-4, with 8 bases that match TRBD2. CDR3 length: 17 amino acids. V gave up 1 base and J gave up 8 bases; unmatched junction bases: 13. CDR1 and CDR2 (germline): LGHNA, YNFKEQ. CDR3 DNA: TGTGCCAGCAGCCAAGTAGGGGAGCCGGGAGGGCCGCACATTCAGTACTTC. This gives the protein CASSQVGEPGGPHIQYF.

This clonotype was picked up a small number of times. The chain is built from TRBV3-1 and TRBJ1-2; no clear D gene. The CDR3 extends over 12 amino acids. CDR1 is LGHDT, CDR2 YNNKEL, per germline (reference sequence). Trimming stripped 4 bases from V and 3 bases from J, with 6 bases between. CDR3 bases: TGTGCCAGCAGCCCATCCTACTATGGCTACACCTTC. It yields the protein CASSPSYYGYTF.